The clone carrying this T cell receptor (beta chain) was seen at least ten times. What it binds is not known. Scientists amplified the TCR beta CDR3 regions from RNA transcripts. Second-round multiplex PCR followed a first-round RT-PCR using HTBI primers. One entry per CDR3 protein results from TCRdb running MiXCR on the multiplex PCR reads. The table shows about 400,000 distinct CDR3 sequences, with about 16% occurring only once. The sample originates from a study of Graves' ophthalmopathy and Graves' hyperthyroidism. Study-level points and caveats: Most thyroid clonotypes with frequency above 0.001 were detected in blood too.

The CDR3 totals 15 residues. V trimming: 3 bases; J trimming: 2 bases; junction bases outside the gene matches: 7. The germline gives CDR1 MDHEN, CDR2 SYDVKM. This receptor was taken from a woman between 18 and 30 years old with Graves' ophthalmopathy. This sequence joins TRBV28 and TRBJ2-7; 7 bases agree with TRBD2. Sample: peripheral blood. CDR3 sequence (DNA): TGTGCCAGCAGTTTTCACGGGGGGAAAACCTACGAGCAGTACTTC. Translation: CASSFHGGKTYEQYF.